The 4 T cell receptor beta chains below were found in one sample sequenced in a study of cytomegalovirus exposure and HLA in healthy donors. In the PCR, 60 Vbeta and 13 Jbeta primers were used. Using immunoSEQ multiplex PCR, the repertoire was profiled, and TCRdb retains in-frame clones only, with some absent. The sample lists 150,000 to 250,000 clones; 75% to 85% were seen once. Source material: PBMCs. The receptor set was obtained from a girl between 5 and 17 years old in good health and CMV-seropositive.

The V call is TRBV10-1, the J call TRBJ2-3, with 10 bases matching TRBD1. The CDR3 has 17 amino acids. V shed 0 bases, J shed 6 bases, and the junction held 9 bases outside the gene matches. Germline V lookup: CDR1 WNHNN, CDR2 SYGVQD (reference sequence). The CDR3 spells CASSESGQGSFTDTQYF. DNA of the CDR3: TGCGCCAGCAGTGAGTCGGGACAGGGGAGCTTCACCGATACGCAGTATTTT.

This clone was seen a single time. In DNA form, the CDR3 reads TGTGCCAGCAGTACCAGTCGAGAGCAGTACTTC. Its translation is CASSTSREQYF. The chain has TRBV25-1 and TRBJ2-7, with D uncertain. The CDR3 extends over 11 amino acids. V gave up 5 bases and J gave up 7 bases, with 9 bases separating them. CDR1 and CDR2 from the germline V gene are MGHDK and SYGVNS.

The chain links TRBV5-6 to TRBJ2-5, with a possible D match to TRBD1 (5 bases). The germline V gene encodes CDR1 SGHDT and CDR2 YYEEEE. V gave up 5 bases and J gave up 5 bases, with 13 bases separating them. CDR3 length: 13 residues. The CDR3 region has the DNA TGTGCCAGCAGGGCAGGGCCCGGGGAGACCCAGTACTTC. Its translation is CASRAGPGETQYF.

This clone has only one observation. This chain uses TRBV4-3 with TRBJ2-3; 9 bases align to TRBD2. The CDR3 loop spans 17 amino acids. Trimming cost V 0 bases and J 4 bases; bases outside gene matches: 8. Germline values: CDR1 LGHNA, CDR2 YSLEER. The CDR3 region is CASSQEFQRGAADTQYF. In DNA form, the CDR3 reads TGCGCCAGCAGCCAAGAATTCCAGCGGGGGGCGGCAGATACGCAGTATTTT.